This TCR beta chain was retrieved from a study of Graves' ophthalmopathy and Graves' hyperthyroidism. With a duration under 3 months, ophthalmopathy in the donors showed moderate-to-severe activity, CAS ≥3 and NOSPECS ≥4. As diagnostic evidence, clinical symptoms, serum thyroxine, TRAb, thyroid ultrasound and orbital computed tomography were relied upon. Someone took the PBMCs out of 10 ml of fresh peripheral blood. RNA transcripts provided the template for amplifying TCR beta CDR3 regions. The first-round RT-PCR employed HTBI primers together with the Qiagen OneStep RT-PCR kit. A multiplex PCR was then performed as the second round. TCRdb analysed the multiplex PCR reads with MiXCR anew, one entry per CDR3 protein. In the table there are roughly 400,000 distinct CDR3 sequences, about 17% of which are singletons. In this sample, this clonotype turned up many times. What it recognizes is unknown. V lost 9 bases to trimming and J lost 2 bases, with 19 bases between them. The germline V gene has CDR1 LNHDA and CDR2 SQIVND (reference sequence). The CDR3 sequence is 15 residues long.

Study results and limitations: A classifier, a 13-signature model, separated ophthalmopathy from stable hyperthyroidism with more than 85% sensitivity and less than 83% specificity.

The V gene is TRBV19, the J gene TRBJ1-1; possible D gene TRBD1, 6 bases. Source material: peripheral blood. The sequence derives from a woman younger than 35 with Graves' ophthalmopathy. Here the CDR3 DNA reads TGTGCCAGCCATCTACGCGGCAGGGGTAACACTGAAGCTTTCTTT. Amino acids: CASHLRGRGNTEAFF.